These 21 T cell receptor beta chains were all obtained from the same sample, sequenced in a study of T cell changes during pregnancy in multiple sclerosis. Only in-frame clones appear in the TCRdb table, and some are missing; sequencing was by immunoSEQ multiplex PCR. The repertoire holds about 84,000 clones, with roughly 93% as singletons. The specimen was peripheral blood, collected in the third trimester of pregnancy. These receptors were taken from a female donor with multiple sclerosis, enrolled in a pregnancy study.

The chain combines TRBV14 with TRBJ1-2; D is uncertain. Germline CDR1 reads SGHDN; CDR2 reads FVKESK. The CDR3 sequence is 13 residues long. V lost 8 bases and J 0 bases, leaving 10 bases between the germline ends. The CDR3 region is CASQARANYGYTF. The CDR3 coding sequence is TGTGCCAGCCAGGCGAGAGCTAACTATGGCTACACCTTC.

In its sample, this clone was seen once. J is TRBJ2-3 and V is TRBV12-5; 7 positions agree with TRBD1. V was pared by 6 bases and J by 2 bases, with 11 bases of the junction left unmatched. The CDR3 totals 16 residues. Germline CDR1 reads LGHNT; CDR2 reads FRNRAP. Written as DNA, the CDR3 is TGTGCTAGTGGCGAGAGACCGGACAGGTTCACAGATACGCAGTATTTT. Translating it yields CASGERPDRFTDTQYF.

This clone has a single count. The V gene is TRBV5-5, the J gene TRBJ1-4, with a possible D match to TRBD1 (6 bases). Germline CDR1 is SGHKS and CDR2 is YYEKEE (reference sequence). This CDR3 is 16 amino acids long. V was clipped by 4 bases and J by 3 bases, with 16 bases between them. The CDR3 nucleotides read TGTGCCAGCAGCCCACAGGGTGGGGTTTCTAATGAAAAACTGTTTTTT. It specifies CASSPQGGVSNEKLFF.

The genes are TRBV5-6 and TRBJ2-7; 8 bases map to TRBD1. V gave up 0 bases and J gave up 3 bases; unmatched junction bases: 8. Germline CDR1 and CDR2: SGHDT and YYEEEE. The CDR3 loop spans 16 amino acids. The CDR3 is CASSLARDRGFYEQYF. As DNA, the CDR3 is TGTGCCAGCAGCTTGGCCCGAGACAGGGGATTCTACGAGCAGTACTTC.

This clone was seen a single time. The chain uses TRBV27 and TRBJ1-6, with D unresolved. The germline V gene encodes CDR1 MNHEY and CDR2 SMNVEV (reference sequence). Trimming shortened V by 2 bases and J by 7 bases, and 9 bases separated the two germline ends. The CDR3 is 14 residues long. The CDR3: CASSLLDLNSPLHF. In nucleotides, the CDR3 is TGTGCCAGCAGTTTACTGGACTTAAATTCACCCCTCCACTTT.

The chain carries TRBV19 and TRBJ2-7, with 8 nucleotides matching TRBD1. Germline assignment: CDR1 LNHDA and CDR2 SQIVND (reference sequence). V gave up 3 bases and J gave up 6 bases; unmatched junction bases: 7. This CDR3 has 14 amino acids. CDR3 nucleotide sequence: TGTGCCAGTAGTATGGGCGGGACAGGTGGCGAGCAGTACTTC. Encoded protein: CASSMGGTGGEQYF.

Here the CDR3 DNA reads TGTGCCAGCTCACCAACCTACAGCTCTGGGGCCAACGTCCTGACTTTC. Its protein product is CASSPTYSSGANVLTF. The V gene is TRBV18, the J gene TRBJ2-6, with unresolved D. Germline V gives CDR1 KGHSH, CDR2 LQKENI. The CDR3 length is 16 residues. The ends were cut back, 2 bases at V and 0 bases at J, with 8 bases in the middle. Together with reference TRBV18 and TRBJ2-6, the CDR3 gives the full variable domain: NAGVMQNPRHLVRRRGQEARLRCSPMKGHSHVYWYRQLPEEGLKFMVYLQKENIIDESGMPKERFSAEFPKEGPSILRIQQVVRGDSAAYFCASSPTYSSGANVLTFGAGSRLTVL.

The chain links TRBV18 to TRBJ1-1; 10 bases are a match to TRBD1. This CDR3 has 13 amino acids. V shed 3 bases and J 8 bases; nucleotides not matched to a gene: 3. The germline CDR1 and CDR2 sequences are KGHSH and LQKENI. The CDR3 DNA is TGTGCCAGCTCACCCCGGGACAGGGGAGAAGCTTTCTTT. Protein: CASSPRDRGEAFF.

The chain links TRBV9 to TRBJ2-6; 7 bases fit TRBD1. Unmatched junction bases numbered 6, after V lost 6 bases and J lost 0 bases. Per the germline V gene, CDR1 is SGDLS and CDR2 is YYNGEE. This CDR3 contains 16 residues. CDR3 coding DNA: TGTGCCAGCACCGGGACAGCCGGCTCTGGGGCCAACGTCCTGACTTTC. This sequence encodes CASTGTAGSGANVLTF. The complete variable domain, with remaining parts taken from reference TRBV9 and TRBJ2-6, reads DSGVTQTPKHLITATGQRVTLRCSPRSGDLSVYWYQQSLDQGLQFLIQYYNGEERAKGNILERFSAQQFPDLHSELNLSSLELGDSALYFCASTGTAGSGANVLTFGAGSRLTVL.

V and J are TRBV11-1 and TRBJ1-2; 7 bases align to TRBD1. From germline, CDR1 is SGHAT and CDR2 FQDESV (reference sequence). CDR3 length equals 13 residues. With V trimmed by 6 bases and J by 6 bases, 7 bases remained unmatched. This CDR3 is CASRREGGDGYTF. CDR3 DNA sequence: TGTGCCAGCAGGAGGGAAGGGGGCGATGGCTACACCTTC.

The chain carries TRBV6-5 and TRBJ2-1, with 8 nucleotides matching TRBD2. Losses at the gene ends were 6 bases for V and 5 bases for J; bases not matched to a gene: 9. The CDR3 covers 15 residues. The germline V gene encodes CDR1 MNHEY and CDR2 SVGAGI. The CDR3 sequence is CASSSGGLGNNEQFF. In DNA form, the CDR3 reads TGTGCCAGCAGCAGCGGGGGACTGGGGAACAATGAGCAGTTCTTC.

The gene calls are TRBV2 and TRBJ2-7, with a tentative D call TRBD1 (6 bases). From germline, CDR1 is SNHLY and CDR2 FYNNEI. The CDR3 has 15 residues. Trimming left V 6 bases short and J 2 bases short, with 17 bases between. CDR3 in DNA: TGTGCCAGCAGCGCGGAAGGGACATTCACCTACGAGCAGTACTTC. Its protein product is CASSAEGTFTYEQYF.

The CDR3 DNA sequence: TGTGCCAGCAAAGCGGGGGGGGTATACAATGAGCAGTTCTTC. This sequence encodes CASKAGGVYNEQFF. The chain recombines TRBV7-9 with TRBJ2-1; 10 positions match TRBD2. After removal of 7 bases from V and 4 bases from J, the junction contained 4 bases not matched to a gene. Germline-derived CDR1 and CDR2 are SEHNR and FQNEAQ (reference sequence). The CDR3 has 14 amino acids.

V is TRBV19 and J is TRBJ1-1; 7 positions agree with TRBD1. The V segment lost 5 bases and the J segment 1 base; nucleotides outside the gene matches: 7. The CDR3 is 15 amino acids. Looked up from germline, CDR1 is LNHDA and CDR2 is SQIVND (reference sequence). The chain's CDR3 is CASSPRQGPNTEAFF. The CDR3 DNA sequence: TGTGCCAGTAGTCCACGACAGGGTCCGAACACTGAAGCTTTCTTT.

The chain recombines TRBV27 with TRBJ1-1; D might be TRBD1 (6 bases). Trimming shortened V by 7 bases and J by 1 base, and 13 bases separated the two germline ends. CDR1 is MNHEY and CDR2 is SMNVEV in the germline V gene (reference sequence). This CDR3 comprises 14 residues. The CDR3 spells CASITGHPNTEAFF. CDR3 DNA: TGTGCCAGCATAACGGGACACCCGAACACTGAAGCTTTCTTT.

This sequence joins TRBV2 and TRBJ2-7, with 13 bases fitting TRBD2. V lost 4 bases and J lost 1; bases outside the gene matches: 4. Germline assignment: CDR1 SNHLY and CDR2 FYNNEI. This CDR3 is built from 16 residues. The CDR3 DNA sequence: TGTGCCAGCAGTGCACGGACTAGCGGGGGTTCCTACGAGCAGTACTTC. It translates to CASSARTSGGSYEQYF.

The chain joins TRBV4-2 to TRBJ2-1; 10 nucleotides match TRBD2. The CDR3 spans 16 residues. The V segment lost 4 bases and the J segment 2 bases; nucleotides outside the gene matches: 5. CDR1 is LGHNA and CDR2 is YNFKEQ in the germline V gene. The CDR3, as DNA: TGTGCCAGCAGCCTTGGGACTAGCGAACCCTACAATGAGCAGTTCTTC. Translation gives CASSLGTSEPYNEQFF.

This clone was seen a single time. The V and J genes are TRBV5-1 and TRBJ2-5; 10 bases fit TRBD1. Germline-derived CDR1 and CDR2 are SGHRS and YFSETQ. The CDR3 is 15 residues long. Unmatched junction bases numbered 7, after V lost 4 bases and J lost 4 bases. Written as DNA, the CDR3 is TGCGCCAGCAGCCCTAGACAGGGGGCGGGAGAGACCCAGTACTTC. Translated, it gives CASSPRQGAGETQYF.

This clone was observed a handful of times. The genes are TRBV19 and TRBJ1-1, with 11 nucleotides matching TRBD1. V lost 5 bases to trimming and J lost 10 bases; unmatched junction nucleotides: 9. The CDR3 length is 14 residues. CDR1 is LNHDA, CDR2 SQIVND, per germline (reference sequence). This CDR3 is CASSGTGGLQSAFF. CDR3 nucleotides: TGTGCCAGTAGTGGGACAGGGGGACTTCAATCAGCTTTCTTT.

The J gene is TRBJ1-3, the V gene TRBV4-1, with D hard to call. Germline CDR1 is MGHRA and CDR2 is YSYEKL. CDR3 length equals 17 residues. Trimming took 1 base from V and 4 from J, leaving 17 bases between them. This chain's CDR3 is CASSQGGVTDGGNTIYF. The CDR3 DNA sequence: TGCGCCAGCAGCCAAGGCGGGGTAACAGACGGAGGAAACACCATATATTTT.

This chain joins TRBV6-4 and TRBJ2-3; a weak D match, TRBD1 (6 bases). CDR3 length equals 14 residues. Germline lookup yields CDR1 MRHNA and CDR2 SNTAGT. V was clipped by 3 bases and J by 3 bases, with 10 bases between them. This chain's CDR3 is CASSEGAGTDTQYF. The CDR3, as DNA: TGTGCCAGCAGTGAGGGGGCCGGGACAGATACGCAGTATTTT.